Listed here are 15 T cell receptor beta chains from one sample, sequenced in a study of blood T cell repertoires in COVID-19. The assay was immunoSEQ multiplex PCR, and TCRdb's table has in-frame clones only and misses some. This table holds 120,000 to 150,000 clones, about 83% found once. Sequenced material: PBMCs or T cells enriched from blood (not recorded which). The receptors were gathered from a woman aged 50 to 60 who had been exposed to COVID-19.

This rearrangement joins TRBV3-1 (or the pseudogene TRBV3-2) to TRBJ1-5; D not resolved. Germline V gives CDR1 LGHDT, CDR2 YNNKEL (reference sequence). The CDR3 is 15 residues long. With 2 bases removed from V and 1 base from J, the gap between germline ends came to 9 bases. In DNA form, the CDR3 reads TGTGCCAGCAGCCAACCGCGAGGGAGCAATCAGCCCCAGCATTTT. It yields the protein CASSQPRGSNQPQHF.

The chain uses TRBV5-3 and TRBJ2-2; D perhaps matches TRBD1 (6 bases). TRBV5-3 is an ORF, and what it does is uncertain. The CDR3 totals 16 residues. Trimming removed 0 bases at V and 2 bases at J, with 11 bases between. CDR3: CARSLGWGLNTGELFF. CDR3 in DNA: TGTGCCAGAAGCTTGGGGTGGGGGCTAAACACCGGGGAGCTGTTTTTT.

This clone was recorded once. The chain combines TRBV6-2 or TRBV6-3 with TRBJ2-7; D may be TRBD2 (5 bases). Germline CDR1 is MNHEY and CDR2 is SVGEGT. Trimming cost V 6 bases and J 3 bases, with 18 bases left between them. The CDR3 spans 15 residues. The chain's CDR3 is CASSAVRTSNYEQYF. The CDR3 DNA reads as TGTGCCAGCAGCGCCGTTAGGACTTCGAACTACGAGCAGTACTTC.

The chain has TRBV5-4 and TRBJ1-2; TRBD1 might be the D (6 bases). The germline V gene encodes CDR1 SGHNT and CDR2 YYREEE (reference sequence). The CDR3 covers 16 residues. V shed 0 bases and J shed 1 base, with 13 bases lying between them. CDR3 in amino acids: CASSLGAGVGNYGYTF. CDR3 sequence (DNA): TGTGCCAGCAGCTTGGGAGCAGGGGTGGGTAACTATGGCTACACCTTC.

The chain couples TRBV4-2 to TRBJ2-1; D gene ambiguous. Per the germline V gene, CDR1 is LGHNA and CDR2 is YNFKEQ. Between the trimmed V and J ends, which lost 1 base and 9 bases, there was a span of 16 bases. The CDR3 totals 15 residues. CDR3 DNA sequence: TGTGCCAGCAGCCAAGCCCTTAGACGGTCTAGTGAGCAGTTCTTC. Translation gives CASSQALRRSSEQFF.

This clone was seen more than once but under ten times. V gene TRBV28 combines with J gene TRBJ2-3; TRBD2 agrees at 10 bases. The CDR3 covers 14 residues. Looked up from germline, CDR1 is MDHEN and CDR2 is SYDVKM. With 6 bases clipped from V and 5 bases from J, the junction kept 5 bases outside the gene matches. CDR3: CASRASGSVDTQYF. The DNA of the CDR3 is TGTGCCAGCAGAGCTAGCGGGAGTGTAGATACGCAGTATTTT.

The V and J genes are TRBV7-8 and TRBJ1-1; TRBD1 agrees at 8 bases. The J segment lost 5 bases and the V segment lost 2 bases, leaving 10 bases of the junction unmatched. CDR3 length: 16 amino acids. Germline loops: CDR1 SGHVS, CDR2 FQNEAQ. The CDR3 spells CASSLSGGARGTEAFF. The CDR3 bases are TGTGCCAGCAGCTTATCAGGGGGCGCGAGGGGGACTGAAGCTTTCTTT.

The gene calls are TRBV4-3 and TRBJ2-7, with D perhaps matching TRBD1 (6 bases). Trimming removed 0 bases from V and 4 bases from J, with 10 bases in between. The CDR3 spans 14 residues. Germline CDR1 reads LGHNA; CDR2 reads YSLEER. The CDR3 nucleotides read TGCGCCAGCAGCCAAGATGGGGGCGCGTACGAGCAGTACTTC. Its translation: CASSQDGGAYEQYF.

As concerns this clone: Sequence at one end of the junction differs from germline and may be a read error. The rearrangement joins TRBV7-9 to TRBJ2-7, with D uncertain. Looked up from germline, CDR1 is SEHNR and CDR2 is FQNEAQ (reference sequence). CDR3 length: 13 residues. CDR3 amino acids: CASSLAPKYEQYF. CDR3 nucleotide sequence: TGTGCCAGCAGTTTAGCCCCTAAATACGAGCAGTACTTC.

J is TRBJ1-4 and V is TRBV6-6; D perhaps matches TRBD1 (5 bases). Deletions cut 6 bases from V and 3 bases from J, with 5 bases between. CDR1 is MNHNY, CDR2 SVGAGI, per germline (reference sequence). The CDR3 loop spans 12 amino acids. The CDR3 reads CASRGPNEKLFF. DNA of the CDR3: TGTGCCAGCAGGGGGCCTAATGAAAAACTGTTTTTT.

J is TRBJ2-3 and V is TRBV5-1, with TRBD2 matching over 7 bases. The CDR3 loop spans 15 amino acids. The J segment lost 0 bases and the V segment lost 7 bases, leaving 8 bases of the junction unmatched. Germline CDR1 and CDR2: SGHRS and YFSETQ. For the CDR3, the DNA is TGCGCCAGCTCCGGGACTACCGCTAGCACAGATACGCAGTATTTT. It is translated as CASSGTTASTDTQYF.

V gene TRBV7-2 combines with J gene TRBJ1-3; 7 bases fit TRBD1. The junction had 3 bases not matched to a gene; V was cut back by 6 bases and J by 1 base. The CDR3 extends over 14 amino acids. Germline loops: CDR1 SGHTA, CDR2 FQGNSA. The CDR3 DNA reads as TGTGCCAGCAGGTCAGGGGGGTCTGGAAACACCATATATTTT. Amino acids: CASRSGGSGNTIYF.

The J gene is TRBJ2-1, the V gene TRBV5-5, with D maybe TRBD2 (6 bases). V was cut by 2 bases and J by 7 bases, with 13 bases left in between. The CDR3 has 14 amino acids. Germline lookup yields CDR1 SGHKS and CDR2 YYEKEE (reference sequence). DNA for the CDR3: TGTGCCAGCAGCTTAAGACTAGGGGTGAATGAGCAGTTCTTC. Protein product: CASSLRLGVNEQFF.

The gene calls are TRBV25-1 and TRBJ1-3; D perhaps matches TRBD1 (5 bases). The CDR3 is made up of 15 amino acids. V lost 8 bases and J lost 0, with 14 bases in between. CDR1 is MGHDK, CDR2 SYGVNS, per germline. The CDR3 spells CASQPPGGSGNTIYF. CDR3 bases: TGTGCCAGCCAGCCCCCGGGGGGCTCTGGAAACACCATATATTTT.

The V and J genes are TRBV15 and TRBJ1-2, with unresolved D. The V gene's germline CDR1 is LNHNV and CDR2 YYDKDF (reference sequence). The CDR3 consists of 13 residues. V was clipped by 1 base and J by 8 bases, with 11 bases between them. This CDR3 is CATSRVSIGGYTF. CDR3 sequence (DNA): TGTGCCACCAGCAGAGTTAGCATTGGAGGCTACACCTTC.